Below, one T cell receptor beta chain is given with its context. This clonotype was picked up many times. There is no known antigen for this receptor. No clone much larger than this one lies a single base away; base qualities are absent. TCR cDNA was made using 5'RACE template switching, a step that added a universal primer site and unique molecular identifiers. cDNA synthesis was primed from both the TCR alpha and TCR beta constant segments. Library amplification used two PCR steps, and the second PCR step added sample barcodes and sequencing adapters. Libraries were sequenced on Illumina HiSeq 2500 (2x100 bp) or NovaSeq (2x150 bp). The original methods were these. Reads were demultiplexed and collapsed into UMI consensus sequences with MIGEC, and V(D)J alignment was performed with MiXCR. Vaccine-responding clonotypes were identified with edgeR using replicate PBMC samples, with FDR below 0.01 and a log2 fold change above 5 up to day 15 being required. Bulk clonotypes were assigned CD4 or CD8 identity according to which sequenced CD4 or CD8 repertoire held them at higher abundance. Through fastp at Q25 and MiXCR, TCRdb rebuilt clones from the public reads, retaining in-frame beta chains. When rows share a CDR3 protein, they turn into one entry using the most common DNA and genes. TCRdb's processing, not the authors' own work, is the source of the V and J calls. Within this sample are a few hundred thousand distinct CDR3 sequences, with around 8.1% of them counted one time only. The ten largest make up approximately 15% of the sample.

The source of the sample is a study of T cells after yellow fever vaccination (dated by TCRdb to between 2019 and 2020). For the wider study: Libraries from fractions with low cell numbers were prepared with the SMART-Seq v4 Ultra Low Input RNA kit. Bulk PBMC replicates and cell subsets were isolated from blood drawn at multiple timepoints before and after both primary and secondary immunization. To follow T-cell clones before and after primary and booster YFV17D yellow fever vaccination, bulk TCR alpha and beta repertoires were sequenced over time. Two healthy male donors, one aged 18 to 30 and one aged 30 to 40 years, made up the cohort. What the work shows at the level of the full study, not this receptor alone: Because only a couple of donors were included in the study, the extent to which the findings can be generalized is limited. Computational filtering was needed because FACS-sorted repertoires could contain abundant contaminating clonotypes from the bulk population. A small fraction of clonotypes appeared in both the CD4 and CD8 compartments, likely as a result of convergent recombination. Most clones expanded after primary vaccination were re-detected after the booster (approximately 96% of CD4 and around 88% of CD8), suggesting broad memory maintenance. The secondary T-cell response was weaker than the primary response but faster, peaking on day 5 instead of day 15.

The germline V gene (reference sequence) specifies DFQATT as CDR1 and SNEGSKA as CDR2. From cysteine to phenylalanine, the CDR3 is 15 amino acids long. CDR3 DNA only is kept here, 45 bases in frame from base 1. Ends trimmed: V by 0 bases, J by 9 bases; bases unmatched to a gene: 9. The treatment or condition label, as the study defines it: live attenuated yellow fever vaccine strain. At each blood-draw timepoint, two biological replicates of bulk PBMCs were obtained. PBMCs were isolated from peripheral blood using a standard Ficoll-Paque protocol. RNA was extracted with TriZol from bulk PBMCs, CD4 and CD8 fractions, and dextramer-positive and dextramer-negative fractions.

The sequence links TRBV20-1 to TRBJ2-1, with TRBD2 identical over 9 junction bases. The sample here was PBMCs, taken roughly seven weeks after the first yellow fever vaccination. The receptor was isolated from a man younger than 35 who received the YFV17D yellow fever vaccine. The nucleotide sequence is TGCAGTGCTAGAGATCAGGGACTAGCAGGTGTTGAGCAGTTCTTC. This sequence encodes CSARDQGLAGVEQFF.